This T cell receptor (beta chain) originates from a study of identical twins. A single record per CDR3 protein comes from TCRdb applying MiXCR to the 5' RACE reads. The profile shows fewer than 250,000 distinct CDR3 sequences, about 7.5% of them singletons. Between the trimmed V and J ends, which lost 1 base and 8 bases, there was a span of 15 bases. This CDR3 contains 15 residues. Germline V CDR1 and CDR2: LNHNV, YYDKDF (reference sequence). This clonotype has ten or more counts. This sample was shared with a second study, whose subject was yellow fever vaccine responses in identical twins.

The receptor was isolated from a woman under 30 in good health. The sequencing sample was made of memory (CD45RO+) T cells sorted from blood. This chain connects TRBV15 to TRBJ2-4; D is perhaps TRBD2 (5 bases). The CDR3 region is CATSRVRTGLDIQYF. The CDR3 region has the DNA TGTGCCACCAGCAGAGTTCGTACGGGATTGGACATTCAGTACTTC.